The clone carrying this T cell receptor (beta chain) appeared many times. Read sequence stops 3 residues before the CDR3 end, and the germline J gene provides the missing end. The CDR3 loop spans 15 amino acids. The germline V and J ends were trimmed by 0 bases and 3 bases, with 11 bases remaining between them. The V gene's germline CDR1 is SGHRS and CDR2 YFSETQ. This entry belongs to a study of T cell clonality in common variable immunodeficiency. Assay used: immunoSEQ multiplex PCR; TCRdb lists only in-frame clones, some missing. The repertoire has fewer than 50,000 clones, none seen only once; the ten largest take about 0.7%.

Sequencing was performed on peripheral blood mononuclear cells. The chain couples TRBV5-1 to TRBJ2-3; D possibly corresponds to TRBD1 (5 bases). The receptor was isolated from a person aged 18 to 75 in good health. This chain's CDR3 is CASSLEPGFTDTQYF. The CDR3 DNA, read in part, is TGCGCCAGCAGCTTGGAGCCAGGGTTTACAGATACG.